In its sample, the clone carrying this T cell receptor (beta chain) was seen a few times. No antigen is known for it. This sample was taken from a study of regulatory T cells in long-lasting Graves disease. General study results and limits: It was in persistent disease that TRBV28, TRBJ1-2 and TRBJ2-5 were favored.

V lost 4 bases and J 6 bases, leaving 13 bases between the germline ends. There are 14 residues in the CDR3. Germline lookup yields CDR1 KGHSH and CDR2 LQKENI. Time point here: persistent/refractory GD, antithyroid drugs over 5 years with positive TRAb. After RNA was extracted from PBMCs, the TCR library was made from it. Both iRepertoire HTBI primers and Arm-PCR of CDR3 regions were used to build the TCR beta libraries. TCRdb reprocessed the multiplex PCR reads via MiXCR and lists one record per CDR3 protein. There are nearly 350,000 distinct CDR3 sequences in the sample; 15% to 20% occur only once, and less than 35% lies in the top ten.

Sequencing was performed on peripheral blood mononuclear cells (PBMCs), taken when the disease was refractory, from a patient treated with antithyroid drugs. The chain employs TRBV18 and TRBJ1-5; a weak D match, TRBD1 (5 bases). The receptor's source is a female donor with Graves disease. The CDR3 sequence: CASSRPGNSQPQHF. In DNA form, the CDR3 reads TGTGCCAGCTCACGTCCAGGGAACAGTCAGCCCCAGCATTTT.